This entry features one T cell receptor (beta chain) sequence. Its antigen is unidentified. These data originate in a study of cytomegalovirus exposure and HLA in healthy donors. Study as a whole: Most donors, approximately 82% of over 300 genotyped, fell in the Caucasian-associated ancestry cluster. Overall study results and limits: Looking again later, the authors saw that most CMV-associated TCR beta chains seemed HLA-restricted.

The PCR had 60 Vbeta and 13 Jbeta primers. The data were produced by immunoSEQ multiplex PCR, yet TCRdb's version contains in-frame clones alone and is incomplete. The sample records roughly 250,000 clones, approximately 80% being singletons. Per the germline V gene, CDR1 is SGHDT and CDR2 is YYEEEE. Trimming stripped 3 bases from V and 1 base from J, with 6 bases between. CDR3 length equals 13 residues. The chain uses TRBV5-6 and TRBJ2-3, with a weak D call TRBD2 (6 bases). This receptor was obtained from a girl aged 2 to 10 in good health and CMV-seronegative. Sequencing used PBMCs. The CDR3 DNA reads as TGTGCCAGCAGCTCGGGGGGCACAGATACGCAGTATTTT. Protein sequence: CASSSGGTDTQYF.